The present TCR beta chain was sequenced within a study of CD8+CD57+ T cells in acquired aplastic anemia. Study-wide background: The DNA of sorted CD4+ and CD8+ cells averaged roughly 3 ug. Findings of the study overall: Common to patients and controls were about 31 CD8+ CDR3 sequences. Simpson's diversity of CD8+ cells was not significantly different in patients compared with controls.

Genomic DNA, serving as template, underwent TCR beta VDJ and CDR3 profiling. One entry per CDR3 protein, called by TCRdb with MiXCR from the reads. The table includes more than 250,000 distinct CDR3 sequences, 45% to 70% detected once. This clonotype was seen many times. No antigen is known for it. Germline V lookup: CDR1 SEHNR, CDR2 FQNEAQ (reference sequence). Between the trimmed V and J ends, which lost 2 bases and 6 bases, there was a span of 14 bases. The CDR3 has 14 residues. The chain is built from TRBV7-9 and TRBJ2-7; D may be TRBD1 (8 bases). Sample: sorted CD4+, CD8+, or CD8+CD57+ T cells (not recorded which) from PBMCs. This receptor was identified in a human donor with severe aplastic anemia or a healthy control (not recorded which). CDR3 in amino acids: CASSLPDREGEQYF. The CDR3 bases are TGTGCCAGCAGCTTACCGGACAGGGAGGGCGAGCAGTACTTC.